This TCR beta chain was recovered during a study of T cell changes during pregnancy in multiple sclerosis. TCRdb's table, derived via immunoSEQ multiplex PCR, lists solely in-frame clones and lacks some. The repertoire has around 50,000 clones, just under 90% of them found once; the top ten carry about 5.2%. The germline CDR1 and CDR2 sequences are SGHDN and FVKESK. V lost 4 bases, J lost 1 base, and 25 bases lay in between. This CDR3 spans 20 amino acids. The specimen was peripheral blood from another person, used as feeder cells. The chain has TRBV14 and TRBJ2-2, with D unclear. The TCR originated in a human donor whose cells served as feeder cells for cultures in a pregnancy study. In nucleotides, the CDR3 is TGTGCCAGCAGCCCGTCTCTCCTTTTATCGGGTCGGATGAACACCGGGGAGCTGTTTTTT. This gives the protein CASSPSLLLSGRMNTGELFF.